This T cell receptor (beta chain) is drawn from a study of shared clonotypes between healthy human individuals. Whole-study results and caveats: Estimated richness was generally greater in naive than memory subsets.

Details on this clone: Its antigen remains unknown.

Germline V gene sequence: CDR1 SGHRS, CDR2 YFSETQ. The CDR3 totals 15 residues. The V gene lost 2 bases and the J gene lost 2 bases, with 11 bases spanning the gap. Some 30,000 T cell genomes (approximately 180 ng DNA) went into each sorted-subset replicate. Using immunoSEQ multiplex PCR, the repertoire was profiled, and TCRdb retains in-frame clones only, with some absent. The table includes around 1.6 million clones, 98% detected once. The V and J genes are TRBV5-1 and TRBJ1-3, with a tentative D call TRBD1 (5 bases). Sequenced input: naive CD4+ T cells sorted from blood. Documented subset: CD45RA+ positively selected. The TCR was taken from a young man in good health. The CDR3 nucleotides are TGCGCCAGCAGCTTCGACAGTTCAGCTGGAAACACCATATATTTT. Its translation is CASSFDSSAGNTIYF.